Listed below are T cell receptor beta chains from one sample, sequenced in a study of CD8 T cells in ankylosing spondylitis. MiXCR was run by TCRdb on the 5' RACE reads, yielding one entry per CDR3 protein. This table holds 670,000 or so distinct CDR3 sequences, 15% to 20% found once. Sequencing was done on a sample of blood, either unsorted or a sorted T cell fraction (not recorded which). The receptors derive from a male donor with ankylosing spondylitis. The conserved cysteine and the conserved F or W are not part of the CDR3 here. A D gene is named only where the DNA matches it firmly.

d_gene: -
j_gene: TRBJ1-5
v_gene: TRBV24-1
CDR3aa: ATSEGNQPQH

d_gene: -
j_gene: TRBJ2-6
v_gene: TRBV27
CDR3aa: ASSGGSLSGANVLT

d_gene: -
j_gene: TRBJ2-3
v_gene: TRBV12-3/TRBV12-4
CDR3aa: ASSLTFSTDTQY

d_gene: TRBD2
j_gene: TRBJ2-5
v_gene: TRBV20-1
CDR3aa: SARDLRASGTASETQY

d_gene: -
j_gene: TRBJ2-7
v_gene: TRBV6-2/TRBV6-3
CDR3aa: ASSTPDSPSYEQY

d_gene: TRBD2
j_gene: TRBJ2-7
v_gene: TRBV4-3
CDR3aa: ASSQRTSEFYEQY

d_gene: -
j_gene: TRBJ2-2
v_gene: TRBV11-2
CDR3aa: ASSLDSMSTGELF

d_gene: -
j_gene: TRBJ1-1
v_gene: TRBV5-1
CDR3aa: ASSKWSRERAF

d_gene: -
j_gene: TRBJ1-2
v_gene: TRBV6-5
CDR3aa: ASSPRQKKDGGYT

d_gene: -
j_gene: TRBJ2-2
v_gene: TRBV27
CDR3aa: ASQRGQVGTGELF

d_gene: TRBD2
j_gene: TRBJ2-3
v_gene: TRBV10-3
CDR3aa: AISTTSGVTDTQY

d_gene: TRBD2
j_gene: TRBJ2-1
v_gene: TRBV20-1
CDR3aa: SGLATLPYNEQF

d_gene: TRBD2
j_gene: TRBJ2-1
v_gene: TRBV5-1
CDR3aa: ASSLGRTSGNSGQF

d_gene: -
j_gene: TRBJ2-7
v_gene: TRBV4-3
CDR3aa: ASSQDQGLEQY

d_gene: -
j_gene: TRBJ2-5
v_gene: TRBV20-1
CDR3aa: SARAVQETQY

d_gene: TRBD2
j_gene: TRBJ2-1
v_gene: TRBV4-1
CDR3aa: ASSQDLTSVPRF

d_gene: TRBD2
j_gene: TRBJ2-1
v_gene: TRBV5-1
CDR3aa: ASSLEPSGGAGNEQF

d_gene: TRBD2
j_gene: TRBJ2-4
v_gene: TRBV2
CDR3aa: ASTMGTSGINIQY

d_gene: -
j_gene: TRBJ1-2
v_gene: TRBV12-3/TRBV12-4
CDR3aa: ASRPQGRADGYT

d_gene: -
j_gene: TRBJ2-5
v_gene: TRBV12-3/TRBV12-4
CDR3aa: ASSPGSGGETQY

d_gene: -
j_gene: TRBJ1-2
v_gene: TRBV2
CDR3aa: ASIYTGGGYT

d_gene: -
j_gene: TRBJ2-7
v_gene: TRBV4-1
CDR3aa: ASSQDRGFEQY

d_gene: TRBD1
j_gene: TRBJ2-2
v_gene: TRBV12-3/TRBV12-4
CDR3aa: ASSLDRGDTGELF

d_gene: -
j_gene: TRBJ2-7
v_gene: TRBV13
CDR3aa: ASSLLGLSYEQY

d_gene: TRBD1
j_gene: TRBJ1-5
v_gene: TRBV4-1
CDR3aa: ASSPLGTGNNQPQH

d_gene: -
j_gene: TRBJ1-5
v_gene: TRBV12-3/TRBV12-4
CDR3aa: ASSSSVSGNQPQH

d_gene: -
j_gene: TRBJ1-3
v_gene: TRBV12-3/TRBV12-4
CDR3aa: ASSPTDSSGNTIY

d_gene: TRBD2
j_gene: TRBJ2-5
v_gene: TRBV13
CDR3aa: ASGSGAETQY

d_gene: -
j_gene: TRBJ2-7
v_gene: TRBV7-9
CDR3aa: ASSLISGGAYEQY

d_gene: -
j_gene: TRBJ2-4
v_gene: TRBV6-1
CDR3aa: ASTLQVVGVKNIQY

d_gene: TRBD2
j_gene: TRBJ2-1
v_gene: TRBV15
CDR3aa: ATSRDLAGGSNEQF

d_gene: -
j_gene: TRBJ2-3
v_gene: TRBV5-1
CDR3aa: ASTAGGNGDTQY

d_gene: -
j_gene: TRBJ2-5
v_gene: TRBV11-1
CDR3aa: ASTPTGRTETAQETQY

d_gene: TRBD1
j_gene: TRBJ2-3
v_gene: TRBV29-1
CDR3aa: SVYTGGSTDTQY

d_gene: -
j_gene: TRBJ1-1
v_gene: TRBV7-9
CDR3aa: ASSLGVSGAF

d_gene: -
j_gene: TRBJ1-1
v_gene: TRBV5-1
CDR3aa: ASSLEGPPNTEAF

d_gene: -
j_gene: TRBJ2-7
v_gene: TRBV29-1
CDR3aa: SAIYTDSYEQY

d_gene: -
j_gene: TRBJ2-1
v_gene: TRBV5-4
CDR3aa: ASSLADGRDYNEQF

d_gene: -
j_gene: TRBJ2-7
v_gene: TRBV12-3/TRBV12-4
CDR3aa: ASSPIVAATYEQY

d_gene: -
j_gene: TRBJ1-1
v_gene: TRBV30
CDR3aa: AWRWGMNTEAF

d_gene: TRBD2
j_gene: TRBJ2-2
v_gene: TRBV4-1
CDR3aa: ASSQVGLAAGELF

d_gene: TRBD1
j_gene: TRBJ2-7
v_gene: TRBV6-5
CDR3aa: ASRYTGAAAYEQY

d_gene: TRBD1
j_gene: TRBJ1-1
v_gene: TRBV20-1
CDR3aa: SATSDRANTEAF

d_gene: -
j_gene: TRBJ2-7
v_gene: TRBV20-1
CDR3aa: SAPRSATSSFGGEQY

d_gene: TRBD1
j_gene: TRBJ1-2
v_gene: TRBV5-5
CDR3aa: ASSLEVGTGNHGYT

d_gene: TRBD1
j_gene: TRBJ1-6
v_gene: TRBV20-1
CDR3aa: SASTGGGTPLH

d_gene: -
j_gene: TRBJ2-1
v_gene: TRBV12-3/TRBV12-4
CDR3aa: ASSLAPSSYNEQF

d_gene: -
j_gene: TRBJ2-5
v_gene: TRBV4-3
CDR3aa: ASSQEKRAQETQY

d_gene: TRBD1
j_gene: TRBJ1-2
v_gene: TRBV20-1
CDR3aa: SARDRRPGGYT